These T cell receptor beta chains were read from a single sample in a study of shared clonotypes between healthy human individuals. TCRdb's table, derived via immunoSEQ multiplex PCR, lists solely in-frame clones and lacks some. This sample has 180,000 or so clones, with approximately 92% found just once. Sequencing was performed on naive CD4+ T cells sorted from blood. The receptors derive from a woman aged 30 to 39 in good health. The CDR3 runs from the conserved cysteine through the conserved F or W. D genes are given only for firm matches. A clone size is listed for some rows: how often the clone was seen (once, few, many), or a class if it is expanded.

D: NA; size: NA; J: TRBJ2-2; V: TRBV5-1; DNA: TGCGCCAGCAGCTCGAAGACGGCGAACACCGGGGAGCTGTTTTTT; CDR3: CASSSKTANTGELFF
D: NA; size: NA; J: TRBJ1-1; V: TRBV7-9; DNA: TGTGCCAGCAGCGCATCTAGGGAACGCACTGAAGCTTTCTTT; CDR3: CASSASRERTEAFF
D: NA; size: NA; J: TRBJ1-1; V: TRBV6-1; DNA: TGTGCCAGCAGTGTTGAAACTGCCAGGAACACTGAAGCTTTCTTT; CDR3: CASSVETARNTEAFF
D: NA; size: NA; J: TRBJ2-5; V: TRBV19; DNA: TGTGCCAGTAGTACCCTACGGGGAATTAGCGAGACCCAGTACTTC; CDR3: CASSTLRGISETQYF
D: NA; size: NA; J: TRBJ1-5; V: TRBV18; DNA: TGTGCCAGCTCACCCCCAGGAGGTATCAATCAGCCCCAGCATTTT; CDR3: CASSPPGGINQPQHF
D: TRBD2; size: once; J: TRBJ2-2; V: TRBV29-1; DNA: TGCAGCGTTAGGCGGGAGGGAAACACCGGGGAGCTGTTTTTT; CDR3: CSVRREGNTGELFF
D: NA; size: NA; J: TRBJ2-7; V: TRBV28; DNA: TGTGCCAGCAGTTCCCATAGCGACTCCTACGAGCAGTACTTC; CDR3: CASSSHSDSYEQYF
D: NA; size: once; J: TRBJ2-3; V: TRBV27; DNA: TGTGCCAGCAGTTTATCTCGAGGGGCCAGGGATACGCAGTATTTT; CDR3: CASSLSRGARDTQYF
D: NA; size: NA; J: TRBJ1-4; V: TRBV5-4; DNA: TGTGCCAGCAGCCTGCTAGTAGGTGAAAAACTGTTTTTT; CDR3: CASSLLVGEKLFF
D: NA; size: NA; J: TRBJ1-6; V: TRBV30; DNA: TGTGCCTGGAGGTCAGAGTTTAGGGATTCACCCCTCCACTTT; CDR3: CAWRSEFRDSPLHF
D: NA; size: once; J: TRBJ2-3; V: TRBV4-1; DNA: TGCGCCAGCAGCCAAAGGCCCCAGGTGCAGTATTTT; CDR3: CASSQRPQVQYF
D: NA; size: NA; J: TRBJ2-7; V: TRBV6-6; DNA: TGTGCCAGCAGCCCATCCTACGAGCAGTACTTC; CDR3: CASSPSYEQYF
D: TRBD2; size: NA; J: TRBJ2-3; V: TRBV4-1; DNA: TGCGCCAGCAGCCGACGACTAGCGGGAGACAGAGATACGCAGTATTTT; CDR3: CASSRRLAGDRDTQYF
D: TRBD1; size: NA; J: TRBJ1-2; V: TRBV4-1; DNA: TGCGCCAGCAGCCAAGTTGGGGGGACAGGGGCGACCAGGGGCGGCTACACCTTC; CDR3: CASSQVGGTGATRGGYTF
D: NA; size: few; J: TRBJ2-7; V: TRBV7-9; DNA: TGTGCCAGCAGCTACGACAGATACGAGCAGTACTTC; CDR3: CASSYDRYEQYF
D: NA; size: NA; J: TRBJ2-3; V: TRBV4-2; DNA: TGTGCCAGCAGCCAAGATCGGGGAGCGGTCCGGGATACGCAGTATTTT; CDR3: CASSQDRGAVRDTQYF
D: TRBD1; size: NA; J: TRBJ1-1; V: TRBV29-1; DNA: TGCAGCGTAGACGGGACAGGGGGCATAGCTTTCTTT; CDR3: CSVDGTGGIAFF
D: NA; size: once; J: TRBJ1-2; V: TRBV11-2; DNA: TGTGCCAGCAGCTGGATGGGGGGGAACTATGGCTACACCTTC; CDR3: CASSWMGGNYGYTF
D: NA; size: NA; J: TRBJ2-6; V: TRBV6-1; DNA: TGTGCCAGCAGTGTCTGGGCGACAGTAGCCTCGGGGGCCAACGTCCTGACTTTC; CDR3: CASSVWATVASGANVLTF
D: NA; size: NA; J: TRBJ1-5; V: TRBV7-6; DNA: TGTGCCAGCAGCCCGCGGGCGGGCAATCAGCCCCAGCATTTT; CDR3: CASSPRAGNQPQHF
D: NA; size: once; J: TRBJ1-1; V: TRBV28; DNA: TGTGCCAGTTCGTACTTGGTCACTGAAGCTTTCTTT; CDR3: CASSYLVTEAFF
D: NA; size: NA; J: TRBJ1-5; V: TRBV4-1; DNA: TGCGCCAGCAGCCAAGAGTTTTTCCGTATACTCGCCCGAAGACAGCCCCAGCATTTT; CDR3: CASSQEFFRILARRQPQHF
D: NA; size: NA; J: TRBJ1-2; V: TRBV2; DNA: TGTGCCAGCAGTGAATTCCGGGACACAAGTAACTATGGCTACACCTTC; CDR3: CASSEFRDTSNYGYTF
D: TRBD2; size: NA; J: TRBJ2-1; V: TRBV5-1; DNA: TGCGCCAGCAGCCGGATGGGACTAGCGGGTAAAAGCTCCTACAATGAGCAGTTCTTC; CDR3: CASSRMGLAGKSSYNEQFF
D: NA; size: NA; J: TRBJ2-7; V: TRBV4-1; DNA: TGCGCCAGCAGCCAAGTAGGCAGGGTAAGCTACGAGCAGTACTTC; CDR3: CASSQVGRVSYEQYF
D: NA; size: NA; J: TRBJ2-1; V: TRBV29-1; DNA: TGCAGCGTTGAAGAGGGTACAGCGAATGAGCAGTTCTTC; CDR3: CSVEEGTANEQFF
D: TRBD1; size: NA; J: TRBJ2-7; V: TRBV19; DNA: TGTGCCAGTAGTAGTGGACAGGGGACAAACGAGCAGTACTTC; CDR3: CASSSGQGTNEQYF
D: TRBD2; size: NA; J: TRBJ2-7; V: TRBV19; DNA: TGTGCCAGTAGTAAAGGACTAGCGGGCGCCTACGAGCAGTACTTC; CDR3: CASSKGLAGAYEQYF
D: TRBD2; size: NA; J: TRBJ2-2; V: TRBV5-1; DNA: TGCGCCAGCAGCCCGGATCGAGGGAGGGCCATCGGGGAGCTGTTTTTT; CDR3: CASSPDRGRAIGELFF
D: TRBD1; size: few; J: TRBJ1-2; V: TRBV7-9; DNA: TGTGCCAGCAGCTCGAGGGACAGGGTCTATGGCTACACCTTC; CDR3: CASSSRDRVYGYTF
D: TRBD2; size: NA; J: TRBJ2-6; V: TRBV27; DNA: TGTGCCAGCAGTCTGGGACTAGCGGAGCCCTCTGGGGCCAACGTCCTGACTTTC; CDR3: CASSLGLAEPSGANVLTF
D: TRBD1; size: NA; J: TRBJ2-5; V: TRBV28; DNA: TGTGCCAGCAAGGACAGGGGAGGTAGAGAGACCCAGTACTTC; CDR3: CASKDRGGRETQYF
D: TRBD2; size: NA; J: TRBJ2-2; V: TRBV6-1; DNA: TGTGCCAGCAGTGGAGGGAGGGCAGTGAACACCGGGGAGCTGTTTTTT; CDR3: CASSGGRAVNTGELFF
D: NA; size: NA; J: TRBJ1-5; V: TRBV15; DNA: TGTGCCACCGGAACTAGGGAAGGACCCTCCAATCAGCCCCAGCATTTT; CDR3: CATGTREGPSNQPQHF